The entry below gives a single T cell receptor (beta chain) sequence along with its context. This entry belongs to a study of blood T cell repertoires in COVID-19. Data came from immunoSEQ multiplex PCR; TCRdb stores just in-frame clones and leaves some out. The sample lists under 75,000 clones, just over 85% occurring once. The germline CDR1 and CDR2 sequences are SGHAT and FQNNGV. V dropped 1 base and J dropped 4 bases, with 10 bases sitting between them. CDR3 length equals 14 residues. The clonotype originates from an elderly woman with active COVID-19. Sequenced material: peripheral blood. This chain uses TRBV11-2 with TRBJ2-5; D possibly corresponds to TRBD2 (6 bases). The CDR3 DNA reads as TGTGCCAGCAGCTTAGGGAGGGTCCGAGAGACCCAGTACTTC. It codes for CASSLGRVRETQYF.